The T cell receptor beta chain under discussion was sequenced for a study of CD8 T cells in ankylosing spondylitis. Quantitative 5'-RACE with molecular barcodes was used to make the TCR beta libraries. TCRdb re-called the 5' RACE reads through MiXCR, storing one row per CDR3 protein. The table lists 110,000 to 150,000 distinct CDR3 sequences, 7% to 10% of them singletons. Notes on the study in general: Prior work had noted some motif variants in reactive arthritis blood and synovial fluid. A CD8+ phenotype characterized the disease-linked clones, which were relatively rare in peripheral blood. Within ankylosing spondylitis blood, a TCR beta motif made up of seven to nine highly homologous variants appeared to be characteristic.

This clonotype was counted a few times. No antigen is known for it. V was clipped by 2 bases and J by 7 bases; unmatched bases: 8. Germline CDR1 is MNHEY and CDR2 is SVGEGT. The CDR3 contains 16 residues. The sequencing sample was made of synovial fluid, either unsorted or a sorted T cell fraction (not recorded which). The sequence was obtained from a male donor with ankylosing spondylitis. The chain employs TRBV6-2 or TRBV6-3 and TRBJ2-1; 10 nucleotides match TRBD1. In nucleotides, the CDR3 is TGTGCCAGCAGTTACATTGGGACAGGGGTCTCTAATGAGCAGTTCTTC. Its protein product is CASSYIGTGVSNEQFF.